One and the same sample provided the 11 T cell receptor beta chains below, sequenced in a study of OX40 agonist ivuxolimab in advanced cancers. Sequenced by immunoSEQ multiplex PCR; TCRdb stores in-frame clones only, minus some. The table shows roughly 16,000 clones, with more than 85% occurring only once. Here the sequenced sample was CD4+ or CD8+ T cells sorted from blood, taken in a trial of the OX40 agonist ivuxolimab. These receptors came from an adult with an advanced solid tumor such as melanoma, head and neck, liver or kidney cancer.

The chain is built from TRBV5-6 and TRBJ2-7; 8 bases match TRBD1. The CDR3 covers 14 residues. V shed 2 bases and J 7 bases; nucleotides not matched to a gene: 8. Germline values: CDR1 SGHDT, CDR2 YYEEEE. CDR3 sequence reads: CASSFGQGAWEQYF. The DNA of the CDR3 is TGTGCCAGCAGCTTTGGGCAGGGGGCCTGGGAGCAGTACTTC.

This clone was picked up a small number of times. The rearrangement uses TRBV7-9 and TRBJ1-5; D is possibly TRBD1 (5 bases). The germline V gene encodes CDR1 SEHNR and CDR2 FQNEAQ (reference sequence). Between the trimmed V and J ends, which lost 4 bases and 0 bases, there was a span of 7 bases. The CDR3 runs 14 residues. CDR3 region: CASSSGGSNQPQHF. The DNA for the CDR3 is TGTGCCAGCAGCTCGGGGGGTAGCAATCAGCCCCAGCATTTT.

This rearrangement joins TRBV5-1 to TRBJ2-7; D is ambiguous. The CDR3 is 14 amino acids. Germline V CDR1 and CDR2: SGHRS, YFSETQ. Trimming stripped 0 bases from V and 3 bases from J, with 10 bases between. The CDR3 sequence: CASSLEGPSYEQYF. CDR3 in DNA: TGCGCCAGCAGCTTGGAGGGCCCCAGCTACGAGCAGTACTTC. The full variable domain, completed using reference TRBV5-1 and TRBJ2-7, is KAGVTQTPRYLIKTRGQQVTLSCSPISGHRSVSWYQQTPGQGLQFLFEYFSETQRNKGNFPGRFSGRQFSNSRSEMNVSTLELGDSALYLCASSLEGPSYEQYFGPGTRLTVT.

This clone is labeled as medium-sized. V and J are TRBV9 and TRBJ2-7, with 9 bases fitting TRBD1. The CDR3 is 15 residues long. The V gene end was trimmed by 7 bases and the J gene end by 0 bases; junction bases not matched to a gene: 8. Germline V gene sequence: CDR1 SGDLS, CDR2 YYNGEE. CDR3 loop: CASGHDRGSSYEQYF. CDR3 in DNA: TGTGCCAGCGGCCACGACAGGGGGAGCTCCTACGAGCAGTACTTC.

This clone turned up a few times. The rearrangement uses TRBV7-2 and TRBJ2-3, with a possible D match to TRBD1 (6 bases). CDR3 length equals 16 residues. Trimming took off 1 base at V and 0 bases at J, with 11 bases between the two ends. Germline assignment: CDR1 SGHTA and CDR2 FQGNSA. CDR3 protein: CASSLGVGGSTDTQYF. Here the CDR3 DNA reads TGTGCCAGCAGCTTAGGGGTAGGGGGAAGCACAGATACGCAGTATTTT.

The chain recombines TRBV5-6 with TRBJ2-7; D is uncertain. V gave up 4 bases and J gave up 1 base, with 12 bases separating them. The CDR3 loop spans 14 amino acids. The germline CDR1 and CDR2 sequences are SGHDT and YYEEEE. The chain's CDR3 is CASSPDLLSYEQYF. CDR3 nucleotide sequence: TGTGCCAGCAGCCCCGACTTACTTTCCTACGAGCAGTACTTC.

The rearrangement joins TRBV13 to TRBJ1-3; possibly TRBD1 for D (5 bases). V shed 5 bases and J shed 0 bases, with 11 bases lying between them. Germline V gives CDR1 PRHDT, CDR2 FYEKMQ (reference sequence). This CDR3 is 15 amino acids long. The CDR3, as DNA: TGTGCCAGCAGCCTAAGGACAATCTCTGGAAACACCATATATTTT. Its translation: CASSLRTISGNTIYF. Full variable domain (remainder filled in from reference TRBV13 and TRBJ1-3): AAGVIQSPRHLIKEKRETATLKCYPIPRHDTVYWYQQGPGQDPQFLISFYEKMQSDKGSIPDRFSAQQFSDYHSELNMSSLELGDSALYFCASSLRTISGNTIYFGEGSWLTVV.

The chain links TRBV6-5 to TRBJ2-7; TRBD1 is a possible D gene (6 bases). Germline V gene lookup returns CDR1 MNHEY and CDR2 SVGAGI. There are 13 residues in the CDR3. Trimming shortened V by 5 bases and J by 3 bases, and 11 bases separated the two germline ends. The CDR3 reads CASSPGTHYEQYF. CDR3 DNA sequence: TGTGCCAGCAGTCCCGGGACACACTACGAGCAGTACTTC.

The chain is built from TRBV30 and TRBJ1-2; TRBD1 aligns across 8 bases. CDR3 size: 15 residues. Trimming took 6 bases from V and 5 from J; bases not matched to a gene: 14. CDR1 is GTSNPN and CDR2 is SVGIG in the germline V gene (reference sequence). The CDR3 DNA reads TGTGCCTGCCCGTGGGAGAGGACAGGGAGGTATGGCTACACCTTC. It yields the protein CACPWERTGRYGYTF. Complete variable domain (other parts from reference TRBV30 and TRBJ1-2): SQTIHQWPATLVQPVGSPLSLECTVEGTSNPNLYWYRQAAGRGLQLLFYSVGIGQISSEVPQNLSASRPQDRQFILSSKKLLLSDSGFYLCACPWERTGRYGYTFGSGTRLTVV.

This rearrangement joins TRBV6-6 to TRBJ1-5; D gene uncertain. The V end was cut by 8 bases, the J end by 2 bases, with 19 bases between. This CDR3 spans 16 amino acids. The germline V gene has CDR1 MNHNY and CDR2 SVGAGI (reference sequence). The CDR3 loop is CASSYSETDRNQPQHF. CDR3 nucleotide sequence: TGTGCCAGCTCTTATTCGGAGACGGACCGCAATCAGCCCCAGCATTTT.

A few counts support this clone. The chain recombines TRBV18 with TRBJ2-1; D call uncertain. The CDR3 loop spans 16 amino acids. Germline V lookup: CDR1 KGHSH, CDR2 LQKENI. V gave up 2 bases and J gave up 0 bases, with 11 bases separating them. The CDR3 protein is CASSPKTGTSYNEQFF. Written as DNA, the CDR3 is TGTGCCAGCTCACCAAAGACGGGTACCTCCTACAATGAGCAGTTCTTC.